The T cell receptor (beta chain) described here comes from a study of siplizumab effects on memory and regulatory T cells. In its sample, this clone was seen once. What it binds is unknown. Per sample, roughly 99,000 TCR templates were assayed. Profiled with immunoSEQ multiplex PCR; TCRdb holds only in-frame clones, not every one. The sample holds 100,000 or so clones, just over 90% seen once. Broader study findings: Proliferating siplizumab-cultured Tregs lacked confirmed suppressive function. Apparently key alloresponse contributors, naive T cells also seemed more diverse than memory cells. A significant reduction in alloreactive sequences traceable to unstimulated CD4+ memory cells was produced by siplizumab.

The germline gives CDR1 SGHDT, CDR2 YYEEEE. Trimming cost V 4 bases and J 0 bases, with 12 bases left between them. The CDR3 has 15 residues. This receptor was identified in a human donor in good health. V and J are TRBV5-6 and TRBJ2-3; D remains unclear. Source material: Tregs sorted from blood. The CDR3 region is CASSEIYRSTDTQYF. CDR3 coding DNA: TGTGCCAGCAGCGAAATTTACCGAAGCACAGATACGCAGTATTTT.